This is a list of T cell receptor beta chains from one sample in a study of shared clonotypes between healthy human individuals. TCRdb's copy holds only in-frame clones and misses some; the assay was immunoSEQ multiplex PCR. The data hold 2 million to 3 million clones, with 93% observed a single time. Sequencing was carried out using naive CD4+ T cells from PBMCs. The receptors here all came from a man younger than 30 in good health. Some clones in this sample may be carry-over from other donors' samples. CDR3s include the opening cysteine and the closing phenylalanine or tryptophan. Each record gives: J gene, D gene, V gene, clone size, CDR3 protein, CDR3 DNA. The D gene is left open where the match is weak. The size entry is marked missing in some rows and otherwise reads once, few, many or a size class.

TRBJ2-1 | TRBD1 | TRBV2 | . | CASSGTGQGFNEQFF | TGTGCCAGCAGTGGTACCGGACAGGGATTCAATGAGCAGTTCTTC
TRBJ2-2 | . | TRBV11-3 | . | CASSSGGQPAGELFF | TGTGCCAGCAGCTCGGGAGGACAGCCGGCCGGGGAGCTGTTTTTT
TRBJ2-3 | TRBD2 | TRBV5-1 | . | CASSTATSGRGTDTQYF | TGCGCCAGCAGCACCGCGACTAGCGGGAGGGGGACAGATACGCAGTATTTT
TRBJ2-3 | TRBD2 | TRBV30 | . | CAQTSGSTDTQYF | TGTGCCCAGACTAGCGGGAGCACAGATACGCAGTATTTT
TRBJ1-4 | . | TRBV6-5 | once | CATREPANEKLFF | TGTGCCACCCGGGAACCAGCTAATGAAAAACTGTTTTTT
TRBJ2-1 | TRBD1 | TRBV19 | . | CASSIAWTGEQFF | TGTGCCAGTAGTATAGCCTGGACAGGGGAGCAGTTCTTC
TRBJ2-1 | . | TRBV27 | . | CASSPRQVQHNEQFF | TGTGCCAGCAGCCCAAGACAGGTTCAACATAATGAGCAGTTCTTC
TRBJ2-7 | . | TRBV6-1 | . | CAVKTTPGLEQYF | TGTGCCGTAAAAACCACCCCGGGGCTCGAGCAGTACTTC
TRBJ1-2 | . | TRBV29-1 | . | CSVSKNDGYTF | TGCAGCGTTTCTAAGAACGATGGCTACACCTTC
TRBJ1-3 | . | TRBV7-2 | . | CASSLFPNSVRNTIYF | TGTGCCAGCAGCTTATTCCCGAACAGCGTTCGAAACACCATATATTTT
TRBJ2-7 | . | TRBV6-1 | . | CASSDRQGAGLASYEQYF | TGTGCCAGCAGTGACAGACAGGGAGCGGGTCTAGCCTCCTACGAGCAGTACTTC
TRBJ1-2 | . | TRBV5-1 | . | CASSLTGTGEGYTF | TGCGCCAGCAGCCTGACCGGGACGGGGGAAGGCTACACCTTC
TRBJ2-7 | . | TRBV10-1 | . | CARGGGRGFEQYF | TGCGCCAGGGGGGGCGGGAGAGGTTTCGAGCAGTACTTC
TRBJ1-1 | . | TRBV6-6 | . | CASGTGFTEAFF | TGTGCCAGCGGAACAGGGTTTACTGAAGCTTTCTTT
TRBJ1-6 | . | TRBV6-5 | . | CASTTTGGHNSPLHF | TGTGCCAGCACTACTACGGGGGGTCATAATTCACCCCTCCACTTT
TRBJ2-3 | . | TRBV23-1 | . | CASSHPLWFLRTDTQYF | TGCGCCAGCAGTCACCCACTTTGGTTCCTCCGCACAGATACGCAGTATTTT
TRBJ2-5 | . | TRBV7-2 | . | CASSSGTAETQYF | TGTGCCAGCAGCTCGGGGACGGCGGAGACCCAGTACTTC
TRBJ2-5 | . | TRBV27 | . | CASSFNGETQYF | TGTGCCAGCAGTTTCAACGGGGAGACCCAGTACTTC
TRBJ1-5 | . | TRBV5-1 | . | CASSLVPGANQPQHF | TGCGCCAGCAGCTTGGTACCGGGGGCCAACCAGCCCCAGCATTTT
TRBJ1-1 | . | TRBV5-1 | . | CASSLVGDTYPTEAFF | TGCGCCAGCAGCTTGGTGGGGGACACCTACCCCACTGAAGCTTTCTTT
TRBJ1-2 | TRBD1 | TRBV5-1 | . | CASSSGQGGDGYTF | TGCGCCAGCAGCTCAGGACAGGGGGGCGATGGCTACACCTTC
TRBJ2-1 | . | TRBV27 | . | CASSRSSTGNEQFF | TGTGCCAGCAGTAGGTCTAGCACCGGCAATGAGCAGTTCTTC
TRBJ2-2 | TRBD1 | TRBV6-5 | . | CASSKTGGRTGELFF | TGTGCCAGCAGCAAAACAGGGGGGCGAACCGGGGAGCTGTTTTTT
TRBJ2-5 | . | TRBV18 | . | CASSPLRETQYF | TGTGCCAGCTCACCACTAAGGGAGACCCAGTACTTC
TRBJ2-3 | TRBD2 | TRBV11-3 | . | CASSAGLAGNTDTQYF | TGTGCCAGCAGCGCGGGACTAGCGGGAAACACAGATACGCAGTATTTT
TRBJ2-1 | . | TRBV30 | . | CAWGRAVSYNEQFF | TGTGCCTGGGGCAGGGCGGTGAGTTACAATGAGCAGTTCTTC
TRBJ2-7 | . | TRBV6-1 | . | CASRDSPYEQYF | TGTGCCAGCAGGGACAGCCCCTACGAGCAGTACTTC
TRBJ1-2 | TRBD1 | TRBV2 | once | CASSEGTGGDYGYTF | TGTGCCAGCAGTGAAGGGACAGGGGGTGACTATGGCTACACCTTC
TRBJ1-2 | . | TRBV11-2 | . | CASSLDLVGYTF | TGTGCCAGCAGCTTAGATCTGGTGGGCTACACCTTC
TRBJ2-6 | . | TRBV5-1 | . | CASSWETHSSGANVLTF | TGCGCCAGCAGCTGGGAGACTCATTCCTCTGGGGCCAACGTCCTGACTTTC
TRBJ1-1 | . | TRBV28 | . | CASSLPFRVVTEAFF | TGTGCCAGCAGTTTACCTTTCCGAGTTGTCACTGAAGCTTTCTTT
TRBJ1-4 | TRBD1 | TRBV27 | few | CASSRQGPNEKLFF | TGTGCCAGCAGCAGACAGGGGCCCAATGAAAAACTGTTTTTT
TRBJ1-5 | . | TRBV2 | . | CASCPGPEGQPQHF | TGTGCCAGCTGTCCAGGTCCCGAGGGTCAGCCCCAGCATTTT
TRBJ2-7 | . | TRBV7-8 | . | CASSLGGPHPSYEQYF | TGTGCCAGCAGCTTAGGGGGACCGCACCCCAGCTACGAGCAGTACTTC
TRBJ2-7 | TRBD2 | TRBV7-8 | . | CASSTGTSGRSNEQYF | TGTGCCAGCAGCACAGGGACTAGCGGGAGATCCAACGAGCAGTACTTC
TRBJ2-7 | TRBD2 | TRBV11-3 | . | CASSLSGGRLDEQYF | TGTGCCAGCAGCTTATCTGGCGGGAGGCTGGACGAGCAGTACTTC
TRBJ1-5 | TRBD1 | TRBV5-8 | . | CASSSYPAAGGPYSNQPQHF | TGTGCCAGCAGCTCCTATCCCGCGGCAGGGGGCCCCTATAGCAATCAGCCCCAGCATTTT
TRBJ1-1 | TRBD1 | TRBV7-8 | . | CASSGDRGLSYTEAFF | TGTGCCAGCAGTGGAGACAGGGGGCTATCCTACACTGAAGCTTTCTTT
TRBJ2-2 | . | TRBV5-1 | . | CASSLASGTGELFF | TGCGCCAGCAGCTTGGCCTCGGGGACCGGGGAGCTGTTTTTT
TRBJ2-5 | . | TRBV9 | . | CASSPLGTILETQYF | TGTGCCAGCAGCCCCCTCGGGACGATTTTGGAGACCCAGTACTTC
TRBJ1-5 | . | TRBV19 | . | CASSSPTMEQPQHF | TGTGCCAGTAGTAGCCCGACGATGGAACAGCCCCAGCATTTT
TRBJ1-1 | . | TRBV5-1 | few | CASSLVGGVNTEAFF | TGCGCCAGCAGCTTGGTGGGAGGAGTGAACACTGAAGCTTTCTTT
TRBJ2-1 | TRBD2 | TRBV6-1 | . | CASRARPGTNNEQFF | TGTGCCAGCAGAGCGAGGCCTGGGACTAACAATGAGCAGTTCTTC
TRBJ1-1 | . | TRBV30 | few | CAWSRTEAFF | TGTGCCTGGAGTCGAACTGAAGCTTTCTTT
TRBJ2-3 | . | TRBV28 | once | CASSPPRDKRLADTQYF | TGTGCCAGCAGTCCTCCCCGGGACAAAAGATTGGCGGATACGCAGTATTTT
TRBJ1-1 | . | TRBV7-9 | few | CASSLETEAFF | TGTGCCAGCAGCCTAGAAACTGAAGCTTTCTTT
TRBJ2-7 | . | TRBV6-5 | . | CASSSRQTTYEQYF | TGTGCCAGCAGTTCCAGACAGACAACCTACGAGCAGTACTTC
TRBJ2-5 | . | TRBV11-2 | . | CASSPEGGAFGETQYF | TGTGCCAGCAGCCCCGAGGGGGGCGCTTTCGGTGAGACCCAGTACTTC
TRBJ2-7 | . | TRBV6-1 | . | CATRTGAVTYYEQYF | TGTGCCACCCGCACGGGGGCCGTAACCTATTACGAGCAGTACTTC
TRBJ2-5 | . | TRBV2 | . | CASIQEGSLGTQYF | TGTGCCAGCATTCAGGAAGGGTCTCTGGGGACCCAGTACTTC
TRBJ1-1 | . | TRBV28 | . | CASTLTTQVSTEAFF | TGTGCCAGCACGCTGACCACCCAGGTGTCCACTGAAGCTTTCTTT
TRBJ1-1 | . | TRBV5-1 | . | CASSAEQGGEAFF | TGCGCCAGCAGCGCTGAACAGGGAGGTGAAGCTTTCTTT
TRBJ1-1 | TRBD1 | TRBV29-1 | . | CSTGTATEAFF | TGCAGCACCGGGACAGCTACTGAAGCTTTCTTT
TRBJ1-2 | TRBD1 | TRBV19 | . | CASRSQGSLYGYTF | TGTGCCAGTAGATCACAGGGGTCCCTCTATGGCTACACCTTC